This T cell receptor beta chain comes out of a study of early T cells in non-severe SARS-CoV-2 infection (dated by TCRdb to the early 2020s). For the study in its entirety: Bulk RNA from unsorted whole blood was used for TCR sequencing, so alpha and beta chains could not be paired.

The method behind the library was 5' RACE. Sequenced using a NextSeq 500. To correct for sequencing error and PCR bias, the TCR library protocol tagged individual cDNA molecules with unique molecular identifiers. Both TCR alpha and beta chains were sequenced, and tight co-correlation was observed between alpha and beta sequence abundances in each sample. The published analysis was carried out like this. Decombinator V4 was used to annotate TCR sequences for V gene, J gene and CDR3. Expanded TCRs were defined as changing significantly between any two time points under a Poisson model with p below 0.0001. TCR abundances were normalised to the total number of TCRs sequenced in each sample and reported as counts per million. TRAV1-2 paired with TRAJ12, TRAJ20 or TRAJ33 defined MAIT TCRs, while TRAV10 paired with TRAJ18 defined iNKT TCRs. VDJdb, accessed 1 November 2021, was searched for CMV, EBV and SARS-CoV-2 annotated TCRs, with TCRs annotated for multiple antigens excluded. Using fastp at Q25 and MiXCR, TCRdb reprocessed the public reads and kept productive beta chains. Each record represents a unique CDR3 protein, reported with the most common genes and DNA among its rows. The authors' filters were not applied to this entry. The table for this sample lists about 77,000 distinct CDR3 sequences; roughly 16% of them were counted only once. The ten largest clones add up to approximately 2.6% of the sample.

CDR1 is given as PRHDT and CDR2 as FYEKMQ, both from the germline V gene (reference sequence). V lost 3 bases and J lost 2 bases; the stretch between them is 8 bases long. The CDR3 spans 14 residues, from the cysteine through the phenylalanine. Solely the CDR3 DNA is kept, with 42 bases framed from the first base. Set within a cohort of healthcare workers in London, UK, this nested case-control study involved weekly PCR testing of nasopharyngeal swabs along with blood sampling. Healthcare workers were enrolled in the week of the UK lockdown, from 23 to 31 March 2020, and were followed every week for up to roughly 15 weeks. Paper-wide results and their limitations: VDJdb matching was skewed toward anti-spike CD8 responses and likely underestimated virus-specific expansions by missing private and CD4 specificities.

This clonotype was counted only a few times. Its antigen is still unknown. The record has no base qualities; no much larger clone is one base away. Sequencing was performed on whole blood. The sequence came from an adult who was a healthcare worker with PCR-confirmed SARS-CoV-2 infection or an uninfected control (not recorded which). The rearranged segments are TRBV13 and TRBJ1-3; no D gene is confidently identified. CDR3 sequence: CASSLGETGNTIYF. The DNA sequence is TGTGCCAGCAGCTTGGGCGAGACTGGAAACACCATATATTTT. This CDR3, with the reference TRBV13 and TRBJ1-3 proteins standing in past its ends, gives the full variable domain AAGVIQSPRHLIKEKRETATLKCYPIPRHDTVYWYQQGPGQDPQFLISFYEKMQSDKGSIPDRFSAQQFSDYHSELNMSSLELGDSALYFCASSLGETGNTIYFGEGSWLTVV.